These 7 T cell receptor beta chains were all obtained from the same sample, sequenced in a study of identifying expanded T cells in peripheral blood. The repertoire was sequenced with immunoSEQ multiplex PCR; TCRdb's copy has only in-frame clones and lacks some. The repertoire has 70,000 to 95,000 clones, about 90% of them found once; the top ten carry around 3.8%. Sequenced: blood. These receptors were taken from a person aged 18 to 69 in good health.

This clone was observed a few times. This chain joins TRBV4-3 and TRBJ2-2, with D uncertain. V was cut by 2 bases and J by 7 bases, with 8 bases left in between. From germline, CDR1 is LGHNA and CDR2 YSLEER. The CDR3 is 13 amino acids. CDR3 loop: CASSQTRGGELFF. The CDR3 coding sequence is TGCGCCAGCAGCCAAACCCGAGGCGGGGAGCTGTTTTTT.

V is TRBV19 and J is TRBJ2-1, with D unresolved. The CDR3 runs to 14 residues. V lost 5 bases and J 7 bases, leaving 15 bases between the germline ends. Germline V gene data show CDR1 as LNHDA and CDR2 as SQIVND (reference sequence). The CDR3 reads CASSYTGLRNEQFF. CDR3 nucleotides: TGTGCCAGTAGTTACACCGGTCTTAGGAATGAGCAGTTCTTC. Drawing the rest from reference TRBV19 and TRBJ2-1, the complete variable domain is DGGITQSPKYLFRKEGQNVTLSCEQNLNHDAMYWYRQDPGQGLRLIYYSQIVNDFQKGDIAEGYSVSREKKESFPLTVTSAQKNPTAFYLCASSYTGLRNEQFFGPGTRLTVL.

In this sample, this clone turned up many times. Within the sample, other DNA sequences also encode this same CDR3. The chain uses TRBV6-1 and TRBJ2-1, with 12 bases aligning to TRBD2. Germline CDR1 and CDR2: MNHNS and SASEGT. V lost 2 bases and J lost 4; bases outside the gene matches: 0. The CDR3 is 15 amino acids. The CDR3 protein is CASSELAGGYNEQFF. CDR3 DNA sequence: TGTGCCAGCAGTGAACTAGCGGGGGGGTACAATGAGCAGTTCTTC.

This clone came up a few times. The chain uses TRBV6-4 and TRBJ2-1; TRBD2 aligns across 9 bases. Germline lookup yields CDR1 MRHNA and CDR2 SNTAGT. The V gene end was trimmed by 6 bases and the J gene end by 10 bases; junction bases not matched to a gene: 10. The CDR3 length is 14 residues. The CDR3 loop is CASSPSGDVREQFF. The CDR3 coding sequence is TGTGCCAGCAGCCCTAGCGGGGACGTCAGGGAGCAGTTCTTC.

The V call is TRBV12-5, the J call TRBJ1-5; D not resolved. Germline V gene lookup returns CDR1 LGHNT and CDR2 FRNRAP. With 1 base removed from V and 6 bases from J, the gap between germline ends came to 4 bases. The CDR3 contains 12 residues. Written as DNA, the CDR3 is TGTGCTAGTGGTTTGGCCGGTCAGCCCCAGCATTTT. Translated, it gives CASGLAGQPQHF. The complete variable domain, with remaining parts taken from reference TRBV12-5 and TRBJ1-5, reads DARVTQTPRHKVTEMGQEVTMRCQPILGHNTVFWYRQTMMQGLELLAYFRNRAPLDDSGMPKDRFSAEMPDATLATLKIQPSEPRDSAVYFCASGLAGQPQHFGDGTRLSIL.

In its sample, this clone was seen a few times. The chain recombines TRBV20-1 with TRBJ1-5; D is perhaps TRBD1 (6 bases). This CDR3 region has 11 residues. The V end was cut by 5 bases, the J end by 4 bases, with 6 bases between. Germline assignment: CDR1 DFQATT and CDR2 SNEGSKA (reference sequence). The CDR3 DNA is TGCAGTGCTCAGGGGAATCAGCCCCAGCATTTT. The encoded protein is CSAQGNQPQHF.

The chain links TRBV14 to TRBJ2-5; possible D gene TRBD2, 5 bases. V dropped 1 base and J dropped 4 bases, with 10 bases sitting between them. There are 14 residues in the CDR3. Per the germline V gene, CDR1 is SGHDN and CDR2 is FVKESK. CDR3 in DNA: TGTGCCAGCAGCCAAGCGGGATTAAGAGAGACCCAGTACTTC. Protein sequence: CASSQAGLRETQYF.